The 31 T cell receptor beta chains below come from one sample, sequenced in a study of blood T cell repertoires in COVID-19. Assay: immunoSEQ multiplex PCR; the TCRdb copy retains only in-frame clones and omits some. The table has tens of thousands of clones, under 95% seen once. The source material was peripheral blood. These receptors were taken from a human donor in a cohort sampled during active COVID-19.

The rearrangement joins TRBV24-1 to TRBJ2-3; 8 bases match TRBD2. J lost 1 base, V lost 0 bases, and 5 bases had no gene match. Per the germline V gene, CDR1 is KGHDR and CDR2 is SFDVKD. There are 17 residues in the CDR3. CDR3 in DNA: TGTGCCACCAGTGATTTGCTACGGGAGGGCGGCACAGATACGCAGTATTTT. Its protein product is CATSDLLREGGTDTQYF.

The DNA of the CDR3 is TGTGCCAGCCAGACGGGACAGGCAAATCAGCCCCAGCATTTT. Amino acids: CASQTGQANQPQHF. The chain joins TRBV19 to TRBJ1-5; 8 positions match TRBD1. The CDR3 has 14 residues. Trimming took 9 bases from V and 4 from J; bases not matched to a gene: 8. Looked up from germline, CDR1 is LNHDA and CDR2 is SQIVND (reference sequence).

As to this clone: At one of its ends the junction is not consistent with the germline gene, which may arise from a read error. The V gene is TRBV6-5, the J gene TRBJ2-4; the match to TRBD1 covers 7 bases. This CDR3 comprises 12 residues. In germline, CDR1 is MNHEY, CDR2 SVGAGI. The CDR3 is CASRGTDYQPHF. CDR3 bases: TGTGCCAGCAGAGGGACAGATTACCAGCCGCACTTC.

This sequence joins TRBV30 and TRBJ2-7; possibly TRBD1 for D (5 bases). The CDR3 is 13 amino acids. Looked up from germline, CDR1 is GTSNPN and CDR2 is SVGIG (reference sequence). The ends were cut back, 4 bases at V and 3 bases at J, with 13 bases in the middle. Here the CDR3 reads CAWTRGHSYEQYF. DNA for the CDR3: TGTGCCTGGACTAGGGGCCACAGCTACGAGCAGTACTTC.

The chain couples TRBV4-2 to TRBJ2-2, with 7 bases matching TRBD1. This CDR3 has 14 residues. Looked up from germline, CDR1 is LGHNA and CDR2 is YNFKEQ. With 6 bases clipped from V and 3 bases from J, the junction kept 4 bases outside the gene matches. The CDR3 region has the DNA TGTGCCAGCAGTCTCGGGACAGACACCGGGGAGCTGTTTTTT. Amino acids: CASSLGTDTGELFF.

V and J are TRBV6-5 and TRBJ2-7, with TRBD1 matching over 8 bases. The CDR3 has 15 residues. Germline trimming cut 2 bases from V and 7 bases from J; bases unmatched to any gene: 10. Germline V gives CDR1 MNHEY, CDR2 SVGAGI. Written as DNA, the CDR3 is TGTGCCAGCAGTTACGCGGGACAGGCCACTGGGGAGCAGTACTTC. Encoded protein: CASSYAGQATGEQYF.

This chain joins TRBV5-1 and TRBJ2-5, with D tentatively TRBD1 (5 bases). This CDR3 is 14 amino acids long. With 1 base removed from V and 1 base from J, the gap between germline ends came to 8 bases. In germline, CDR1 is SGHRS, CDR2 YFSETQ. CDR3 residues: CASSLQDSQETQYF. Here the CDR3 DNA reads TGCGCCAGCAGCTTGCAAGACAGCCAAGAGACCCAGTACTTC.

The chain joins TRBV5-5 to TRBJ1-2, with 8 bases fitting TRBD1. Germline values: CDR1 SGHKS, CDR2 YYEKEE (reference sequence). The CDR3 has 15 residues. Losses at the gene ends were 3 bases for V and 3 bases for J; bases not matched to a gene: 7. The chain's CDR3 is CASSSGQVFYYGYTF. CDR3 sequence (DNA): TGTGCCAGCAGCTCGGGACAGGTTTTTTACTATGGCTACACCTTC.

The chain couples TRBV19 to TRBJ1-1, with 9 positions matching TRBD1. The CDR3 totals 16 residues. V lost 9 bases and J lost 0; bases outside the gene matches: 11. Germline V gives CDR1 LNHDA, CDR2 SQIVND (reference sequence). CDR3 residues: CASISGQGILNTEAFF. For the CDR3, the DNA is TGTGCCAGCATTTCGGGACAGGGAATCCTGAACACTGAAGCTTTCTTT.

The rearrangement links TRBV5-4 to TRBJ2-7; no firm D call. The V gene lost 0 bases and the J gene lost 3 bases, with 7 bases spanning the gap. This CDR3 region has 13 residues. Germline V gene lookup returns CDR1 SGHNT and CDR2 YYREEE (reference sequence). The CDR3 is CASSLAHSYEQYF. The CDR3 nucleotides are TGTGCCAGCAGCTTGGCCCACAGCTACGAGCAGTACTTC.

This clone was found a few times. V gene TRBV4-2 combines with J gene TRBJ1-1; D possibly corresponds to TRBD1 (5 bases). The CDR3 sequence is 16 residues long. Between the trimmed V and J ends, which lost 1 base and 1 base, there was a span of 13 bases. Germline V gives CDR1 LGHNA, CDR2 YNFKEQ. The CDR3 here is CASSQVYKGSNTEAFF. The CDR3 DNA reads as TGTGCCAGCAGCCAAGTTTATAAGGGGTCGAACACTGAAGCTTTCTTT.

The CDR3 DNA sequence: TGTGCCAGCAGTAGCGGGGGGGCCGAGACCCAGTACTTC. This translates into CASSSGGAETQYF. This rearrangement joins TRBV12-3 or TRBV12-4 to TRBJ2-5; 10 bases are shared with TRBD2. The CDR3 runs to 13 residues. V was clipped by 5 bases and J by 5 bases; unmatched bases: 2.

CDR3 loop: CASSLKVSGDTDTQYF. In nucleotides, the CDR3 is TGTGCCAGCAGCTTAAAGGTTAGCGGGGACACAGATACGCAGTATTTT. V usage is TRBV7-3 and J usage is TRBJ2-3; 8 bases match TRBD2. CDR1 SGHTA and CDR2 FQGTGA come from the germline V gene. CDR3 length equals 16 residues. V gave up 1 base and J gave up 2 bases; unmatched junction bases: 5.

This chain connects TRBV10-3 to TRBJ2-5, with 9 bases matching TRBD2. Looked up from germline, CDR1 is ENHRY and CDR2 is SYGVKD. J lost 2 bases, V lost 2 bases, and 12 bases had no gene match. The CDR3 totals 18 residues. DNA of the CDR3: TGTGCCATCAGTGAGGCGGCTAGCGGGGCCTCCGGGCAAGAGACCCAGTACTTC. Protein: CAISEAASGASGQETQYF.

This chain joins TRBV10-1 and TRBJ2-2, with D possibly TRBD2 on 5 matching bases. V lost 6 bases to trimming and J lost 6 bases, with 11 bases between them. The germline CDR1 and CDR2 sequences are WNHNN and SYGVQD (reference sequence). The CDR3 covers 13 residues. The CDR3 coding sequence is TGCGCCAGCAGCGAGAGCGGTTCCGGGGAGCTGTTTTTT. This translates into CASSESGSGELFF.

This chain connects TRBV4-2 to TRBJ2-3, with 7 bases identical to TRBD2. The germline V gene encodes CDR1 LGHNA and CDR2 YNFKEQ. V trimming: 4 bases; J trimming: 0 bases; junction bases outside the gene matches: 10. The CDR3 is made up of 17 amino acids. The chain's CDR3 is CASSPQFGGGSTDTQYF. Here the CDR3 DNA reads TGTGCCAGCAGCCCCCAGTTTGGCGGGGGAAGCACAGATACGCAGTATTTT.

The chain combines TRBV9 with TRBJ1-4; D is undetermined. Trimming stripped 0 bases from V and 6 bases from J, with 12 bases between. Germline V gives CDR1 SGDLS, CDR2 YYNGEE. CDR3 length: 15 amino acids. The CDR3 protein is CASSVGIFQDEKLFF. As DNA, the CDR3 is TGTGCCAGCAGCGTAGGGATTTTCCAGGATGAAAAACTGTTTTTT.

This chain uses TRBV6-5 with TRBJ2-3, with 9 bases identical to TRBD1. The CDR3 is 14 amino acids. CDR1 and CDR2 (germline): MNHEY, SVGAGI. The V gene end was trimmed by 5 bases and the J gene end by 4 bases; junction bases not matched to a gene: 4. The CDR3 coding sequence is TGTGCCAGCAGTATGCGACAGGGGGCAGATACGCAGTATTTT. Residues: CASSMRQGADTQYF.

V and J are TRBV7-2 and TRBJ2-1, with D possibly matching TRBD1 (7 bases). This CDR3 has 15 amino acids. V lost 3 bases and J 4 bases, leaving 13 bases between the germline ends. Germline CDR1 is SGHTA and CDR2 is FQGNSA. Written as DNA, the CDR3 is TGTGCCAGCAGCTTCAGGGGGGCCCCTTACAATGAGCAGTTCTTC. This gives the protein CASSFRGAPYNEQFF.

The J gene is TRBJ1-4, the V gene TRBV30; D is possibly TRBD1 (5 bases). This CDR3 has 15 residues. Germline CDR1 is GTSNPN and CDR2 is SVGIG (reference sequence). The ends were cut back, 1 base at V and 2 bases at J, with 11 bases in the middle. CDR3 sequence: CAWSGLKGTNEKLFF. CDR3 DNA: TGTGCCTGGAGTGGCCTAAAGGGGACTAATGAAAAACTGTTTTTT. The variable domain in full, with the rest retrieved from reference TRBV30 and TRBJ1-4, is SQTIHQWPATLVQPVGSPLSLECTVEGTSNPNLYWYRQAAGRGLQLLFYSVGIGQISSEVPQNLSASRPQDRQFILSSKKLLLSDSGFYLCAWSGLKGTNEKLFFGSGTQLSVL.

A note on this clone: Germline and junction disagree at one end, which may indicate a read error. The chain is built from TRBV18 and TRBJ2-7; 7 bases line up with TRBD1. CDR3 size: 15 residues. Germline-derived CDR1 and CDR2 are KGHSH and LQKENI. The CDR3 spells CASSPQGMGSYEQYF. The CDR3 nucleotides read TGTGCCAGCTCTCCACAGGGGATGGGGTCCTACGAGCAGTACTTC.

The rearrangement uses TRBV5-6 and TRBJ2-5; 11 positions match TRBD2. Germline assignment: CDR1 SGHDT and CDR2 YYEEEE. J lost 5 bases, V lost 4 bases, and 7 bases had no gene match. The CDR3 consists of 15 residues. This CDR3 reads CASSTTSGVGETQYF. The CDR3 DNA reads TGTGCCAGCAGCACGACTAGCGGGGTTGGGGAGACCCAGTACTTC.

The chain combines TRBV7-8 with TRBJ2-3; 9 bases are a match to TRBD2. The CDR3 has 17 residues. From germline, CDR1 is SGHVS and CDR2 FQNEAQ. The trim removed 3 bases at V and 0 bases at J, leaving 7 bases unmatched. CDR3 loop: CASSLEFSGGSTDTQYF. Here the CDR3 DNA reads TGTGCCAGCAGCTTGGAATTTAGCGGGGGTAGCACAGATACGCAGTATTTT.

This clone showed up just once. The chain links TRBV20-1 to TRBJ2-7, with 7 bases identical to TRBD2. Germline V gene data show CDR1 as DFQATT and CDR2 as SNEGSKA (reference sequence). The CDR3 runs 16 residues. Germline trimming cut 3 bases from V and 9 bases from J; bases unmatched to any gene: 20. Here the CDR3 DNA reads TGCAGTGCTAGTGCGTTAGGCGGGGGACCTCCTACGGGGCAGTACTTC. It yields the protein CSASALGGGPPTGQYF.

The genes are TRBV5-1 and TRBJ1-2; 9 bases agree with TRBD1. Germline V lookup: CDR1 SGHRS, CDR2 YFSETQ. The junction had 5 bases not matched to a gene; V was cut back by 6 bases and J by 5 bases. The CDR3 totals 13 residues. The CDR3 here is CASTDGQGYGYTF. The CDR3 DNA reads TGCGCCAGCACCGACGGACAGGGGTATGGCTACACCTTC.

This clone has just one count. This chain joins TRBV7-2 and TRBJ1-3; D perhaps matches TRBD1 (5 bases). CDR1 and CDR2 (germline): SGHTA, FQGNSA. V was pared by 4 bases and J by 1 base, with 11 bases between. CDR3 length: 15 residues. Written as DNA, the CDR3 is TGTGCCAGCAGCTCCCAGGGAAGGTCTGGAAACACCATATATTTT. Protein product: CASSSQGRSGNTIYF.

The CDR3 bases are TGTGCCAGCAGCTTAATGATTGGTGGGGCGGACGGGCAGTTCTTC. The encoded protein is CASSLMIGGADGQFF. The chain recombines TRBV7-9 with TRBJ2-1, with D perhaps TRBD1 (5 bases). V was clipped by 2 bases and J by 12 bases, with 20 bases between them. The CDR3 sequence is 15 residues long. CDR1 and CDR2 (germline): SEHNR, FQNEAQ (reference sequence).

This clone was observed many times. The CDR3 here is CASSPGVGQNTGELFF. Here the CDR3 DNA reads TGTGCCAGCAGCCCCGGGGTGGGACAGAACACCGGGGAGCTGTTTTTT. The chain uses TRBV3-1 (or the pseudogene TRBV3-2) and TRBJ2-2, with D possibly TRBD1 on 6 matching bases. CDR3 size: 16 residues. V lost 4 bases and J 1 base, leaving 13 bases between the germline ends. Germline CDR1 reads LGHDT; CDR2 reads YNNKEL (reference sequence).

This clone was counted a single time. J is TRBJ2-3 and V is TRBV27; TRBD2 agrees at 9 bases. From germline, CDR1 is MNHEY and CDR2 SMNVEV (reference sequence). This CDR3 region has 14 residues. The V gene end was trimmed by 4 bases and the J gene end by 6 bases; junction bases not matched to a gene: 5. Written as DNA, the CDR3 is TGTGCCAGCAGTTGGGGACTAGCTTCCGATACGCAGTATTTT. Its protein product is CASSWGLASDTQYF.

The chain is built from TRBV30 and TRBJ1-1; D is possibly TRBD1 (5 bases). V lost 1 base and J lost 4, with 10 bases in between. Germline CDR1 GTSNPN, CDR2 SVGIG (reference sequence). The CDR3 extends over 13 amino acids. The CDR3 spells CAWSAGSGTEAFF. The CDR3 DNA reads as TGTGCCTGGAGTGCAGGGTCGGGCACTGAAGCTTTCTTT. The whole variable domain, remainder taken from reference TRBV30 and TRBJ1-1, is SQTIHQWPATLVQPVGSPLSLECTVEGTSNPNLYWYRQAAGRGLQLLFYSVGIGQISSEVPQNLSASRPQDRQFILSSKKLLLSDSGFYLCAWSAGSGTEAFFGQGTRLTVV.

This sequence joins TRBV27 and TRBJ2-6; tentative D call: TRBD2 (6 bases). The ends were cut back, 3 bases at V and 0 bases at J, with 12 bases in the middle. The CDR3 spans 17 residues. The germline CDR1 and CDR2 sequences are MNHEY and SMNVEV (reference sequence). The CDR3 loop is CASSLGGGNSGANVLTF. The CDR3 bases are TGTGCCAGCAGTTTGGGAGGCGGAAACTCTGGGGCCAACGTCCTGACTTTC. Variable domain in full (rest from reference TRBV27 and TRBJ2-6): EAQVTQNPRYLITVTGKKLTVTCSQNMNHEYMSWYRQDPGLGLRQIYYSMNVEVTDKGDVPEGYKVSRKEKRNFPLILESPSPNQTSLYFCASSLGGGNSGANVLTFGAGSRLTVL.